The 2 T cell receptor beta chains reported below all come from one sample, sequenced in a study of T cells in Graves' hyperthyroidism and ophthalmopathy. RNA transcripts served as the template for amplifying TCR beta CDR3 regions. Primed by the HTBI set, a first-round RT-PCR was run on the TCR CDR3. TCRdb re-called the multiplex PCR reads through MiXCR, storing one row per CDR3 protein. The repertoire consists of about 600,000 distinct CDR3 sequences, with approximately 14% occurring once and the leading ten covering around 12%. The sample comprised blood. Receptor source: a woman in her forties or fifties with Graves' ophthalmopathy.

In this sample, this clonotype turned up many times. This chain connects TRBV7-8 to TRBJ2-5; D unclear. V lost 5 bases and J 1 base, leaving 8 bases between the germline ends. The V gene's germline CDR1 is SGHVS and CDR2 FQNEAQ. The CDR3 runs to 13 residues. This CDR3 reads CASSPSFQETQYF. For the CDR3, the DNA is TGTGCCAGCAGCCCGTCCTTCCAAGAGACCCAGTACTTC. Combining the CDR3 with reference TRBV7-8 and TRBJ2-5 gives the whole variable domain GAGVSQSPRYKVAKRGQDVALRCDPISGHVSLFWYQQALGQGPEFLTYFQNEAQLDKSGLPSDRFFAERPEGSVSTLKIQRTQQEDSAVYLCASSPSFQETQYFGPGTRLLVL.

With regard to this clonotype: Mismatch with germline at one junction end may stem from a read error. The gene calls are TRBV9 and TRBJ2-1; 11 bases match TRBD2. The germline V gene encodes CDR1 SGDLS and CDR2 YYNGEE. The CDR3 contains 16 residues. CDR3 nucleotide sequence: TGTGCCAGCGGCGTTAGACCGGGACTAGCGGTCAATGAGCAGTTCTTC. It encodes CASGVRPGLAVNEQFF.